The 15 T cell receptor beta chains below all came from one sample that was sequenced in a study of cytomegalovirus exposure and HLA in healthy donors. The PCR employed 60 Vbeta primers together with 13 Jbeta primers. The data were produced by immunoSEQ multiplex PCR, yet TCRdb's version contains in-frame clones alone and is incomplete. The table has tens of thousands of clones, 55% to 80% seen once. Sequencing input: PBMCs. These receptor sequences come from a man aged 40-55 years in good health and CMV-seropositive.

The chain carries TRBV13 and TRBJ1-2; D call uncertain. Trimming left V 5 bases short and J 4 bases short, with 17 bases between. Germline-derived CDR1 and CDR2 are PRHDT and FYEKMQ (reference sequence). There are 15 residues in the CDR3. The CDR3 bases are TGTGCCAGCAGCCCTCCTAAGGGAGAAGGCTATGGCTACACCTTC. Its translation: CASSPPKGEGYGYTF.

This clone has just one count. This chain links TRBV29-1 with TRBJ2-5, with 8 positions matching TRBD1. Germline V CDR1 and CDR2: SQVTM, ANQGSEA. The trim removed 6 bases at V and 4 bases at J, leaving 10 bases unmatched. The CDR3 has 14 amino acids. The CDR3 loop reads CSVHLGQGTETQYF. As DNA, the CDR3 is TGCAGCGTGCACCTCGGACAGGGTACAGAGACCCAGTACTTC. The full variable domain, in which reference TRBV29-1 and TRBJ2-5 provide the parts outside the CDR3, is SAVISQKPSRDICQRGTSLTIQCQVDSQVTMMFWYRQQPGQSLTLIATANQGSEATYESGFVIDKFPISRPNLTFSTLTVSNMSPEDSSIYLCSVHLGQGTETQYFGPGTRLLVL.

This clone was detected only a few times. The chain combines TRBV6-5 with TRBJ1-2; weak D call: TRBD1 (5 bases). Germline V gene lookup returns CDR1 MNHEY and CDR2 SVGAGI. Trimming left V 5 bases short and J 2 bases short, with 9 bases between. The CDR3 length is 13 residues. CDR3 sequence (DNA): TGTGCCAGCAGTGCGGACACAAACTATGGCTACACCTTC. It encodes CASSADTNYGYTF.

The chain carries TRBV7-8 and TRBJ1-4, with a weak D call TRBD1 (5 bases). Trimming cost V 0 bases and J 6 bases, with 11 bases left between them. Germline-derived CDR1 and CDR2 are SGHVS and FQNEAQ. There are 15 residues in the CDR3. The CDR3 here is CASSLAQGVDEKLFF. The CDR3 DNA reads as TGTGCCAGCAGCTTAGCGCAGGGTGTGGATGAAAAACTGTTTTTT.

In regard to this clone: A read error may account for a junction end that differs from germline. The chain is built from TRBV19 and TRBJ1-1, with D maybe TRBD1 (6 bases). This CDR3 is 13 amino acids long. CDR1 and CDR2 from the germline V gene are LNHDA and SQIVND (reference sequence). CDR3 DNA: TGTGCCAGTAGTATAGGAAGGGACACTGGAGCTTTCTTT. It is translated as CASSIGRDTGAFF.

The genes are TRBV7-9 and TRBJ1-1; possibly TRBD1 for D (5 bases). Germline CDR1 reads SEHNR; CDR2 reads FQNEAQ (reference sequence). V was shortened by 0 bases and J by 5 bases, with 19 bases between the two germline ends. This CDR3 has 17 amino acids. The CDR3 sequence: CASSLAHGAGRNTEAFF. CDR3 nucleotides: TGTGCCAGCAGCTTAGCGCATGGGGCAGGGAGGAATACTGAAGCTTTCTTT.

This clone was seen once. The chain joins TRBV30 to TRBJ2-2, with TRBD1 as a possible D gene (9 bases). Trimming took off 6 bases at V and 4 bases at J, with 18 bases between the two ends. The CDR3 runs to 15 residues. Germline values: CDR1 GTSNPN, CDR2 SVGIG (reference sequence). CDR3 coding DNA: TGTGCCTGCGGGGGGGGACAGGGATTCACCGGGGAGCTGTTTTTT. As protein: CACGGGQGFTGELFF. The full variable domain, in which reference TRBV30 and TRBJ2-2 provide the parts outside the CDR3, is SQTIHQWPATLVQPVGSPLSLECTVEGTSNPNLYWYRQAAGRGLQLLFYSVGIGQISSEVPQNLSASRPQDRQFILSSKKLLLSDSGFYLCACGGGQGFTGELFFGEGSRLTVL.

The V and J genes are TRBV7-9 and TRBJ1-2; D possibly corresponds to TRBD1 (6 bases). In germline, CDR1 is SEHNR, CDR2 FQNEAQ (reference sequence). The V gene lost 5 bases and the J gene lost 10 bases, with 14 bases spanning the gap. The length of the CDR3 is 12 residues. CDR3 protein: CASSGDTEYYTF. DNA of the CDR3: TGTGCCAGCAGCGGGGACACGGAGTACTACACCTTC.

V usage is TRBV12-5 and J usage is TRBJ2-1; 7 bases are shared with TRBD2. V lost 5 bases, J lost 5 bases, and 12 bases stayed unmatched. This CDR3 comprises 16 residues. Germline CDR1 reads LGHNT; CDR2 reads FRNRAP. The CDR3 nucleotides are TGTGCTAGTGGTAACGCCGGGACTATCATCCACAATGAGCAGTTCTTC. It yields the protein CASGNAGTIIHNEQFF.

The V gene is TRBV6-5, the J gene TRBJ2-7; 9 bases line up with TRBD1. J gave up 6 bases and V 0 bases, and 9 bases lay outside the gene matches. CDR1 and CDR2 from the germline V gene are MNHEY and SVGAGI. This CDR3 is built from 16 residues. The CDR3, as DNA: TGTGCCAGCAGTTACTCGGGGGGACAGGGCTTGGGCGAGCAGTACTTC. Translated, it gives CASSYSGGQGLGEQYF.

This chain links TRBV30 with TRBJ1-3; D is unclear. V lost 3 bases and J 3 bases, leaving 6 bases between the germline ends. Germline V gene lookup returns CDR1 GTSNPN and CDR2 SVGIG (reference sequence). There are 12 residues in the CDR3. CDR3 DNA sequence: TGTGCCTGGAGAGGAGTTGGAAACACCATATATTTT. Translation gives CAWRGVGNTIYF.

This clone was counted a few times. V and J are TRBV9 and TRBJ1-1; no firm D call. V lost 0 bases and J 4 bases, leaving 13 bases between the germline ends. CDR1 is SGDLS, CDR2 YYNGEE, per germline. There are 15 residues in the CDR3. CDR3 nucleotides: TGTGCCAGCAGCGTAGTTCCGGGGTCGGTCACTGAAGCTTTCTTT. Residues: CASSVVPGSVTEAFF.

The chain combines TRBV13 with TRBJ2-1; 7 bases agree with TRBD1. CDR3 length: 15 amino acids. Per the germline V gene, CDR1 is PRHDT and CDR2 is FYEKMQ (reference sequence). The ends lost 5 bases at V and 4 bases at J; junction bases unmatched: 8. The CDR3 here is CASSVTGAAYNEQFF. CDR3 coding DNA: TGTGCCAGCAGCGTCACAGGGGCCGCATACAATGAGCAGTTCTTC.

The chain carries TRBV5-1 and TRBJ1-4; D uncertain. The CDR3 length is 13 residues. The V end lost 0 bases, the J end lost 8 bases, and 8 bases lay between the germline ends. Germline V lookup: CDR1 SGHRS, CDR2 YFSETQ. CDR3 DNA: TGCGCCAGCAGCTTGGAACAGAAAGAAAAACTGTTTTTT. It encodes CASSLEQKEKLFF.

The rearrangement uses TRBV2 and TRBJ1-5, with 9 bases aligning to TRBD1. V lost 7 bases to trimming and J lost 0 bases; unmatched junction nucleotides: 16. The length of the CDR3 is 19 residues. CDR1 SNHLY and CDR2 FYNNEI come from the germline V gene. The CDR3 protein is CASTRGQGRGLYSNQPQHF. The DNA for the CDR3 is TGTGCCAGCACCAGGGGACAGGGTCGGGGCCTCTATAGCAATCAGCCCCAGCATTTT. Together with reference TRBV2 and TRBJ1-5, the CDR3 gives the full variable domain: EPEVTQTPSHQVTQMGQEVILRCVPISNHLYFYWYRQILGQKVEFLVSFYNNEISEKSEIFDDQFSVERPDGSNFTLKIRSTKLEDSAMYFCASTRGQGRGLYSNQPQHFGDGTRLSIL.